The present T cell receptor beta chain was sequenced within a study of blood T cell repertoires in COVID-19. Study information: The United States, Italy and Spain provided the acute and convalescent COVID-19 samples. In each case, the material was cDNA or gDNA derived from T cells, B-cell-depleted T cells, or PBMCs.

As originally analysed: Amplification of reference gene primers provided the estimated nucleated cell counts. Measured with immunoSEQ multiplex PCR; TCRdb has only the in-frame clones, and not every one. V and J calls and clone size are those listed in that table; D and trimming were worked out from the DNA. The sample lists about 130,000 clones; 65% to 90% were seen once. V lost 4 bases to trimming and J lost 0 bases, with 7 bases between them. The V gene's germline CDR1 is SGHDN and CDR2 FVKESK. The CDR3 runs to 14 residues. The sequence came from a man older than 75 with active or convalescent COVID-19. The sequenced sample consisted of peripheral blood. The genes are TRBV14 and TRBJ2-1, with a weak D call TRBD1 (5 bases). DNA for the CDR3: TGTGCCAGCAGCCGACAGCGCTCCTACAATGAGCAGTTCTTC. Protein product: CASSRQRSYNEQFF. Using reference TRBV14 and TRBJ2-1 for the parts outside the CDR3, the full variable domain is EAGVTQFPSHSVIEKGQTVTLRCDPISGHDNLYWYRRVMGKEIKFLLHFVKESKQDESGMPNNRFLAERTGGTYSTLKVQPAELEDSGVYFCASSRQRSYNEQFFGPGTRLTVL.